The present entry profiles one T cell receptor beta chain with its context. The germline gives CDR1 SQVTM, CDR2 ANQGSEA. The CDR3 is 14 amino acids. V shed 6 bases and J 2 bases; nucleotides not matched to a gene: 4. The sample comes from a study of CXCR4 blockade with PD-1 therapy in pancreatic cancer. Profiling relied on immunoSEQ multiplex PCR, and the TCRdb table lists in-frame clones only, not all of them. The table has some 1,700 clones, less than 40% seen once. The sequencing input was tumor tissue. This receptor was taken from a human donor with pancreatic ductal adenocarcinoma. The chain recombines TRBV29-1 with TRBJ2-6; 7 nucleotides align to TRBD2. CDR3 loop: CSVGREAGANVLTF. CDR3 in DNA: TGCAGCGTGGGCCGGGAGGCTGGGGCCAACGTCCTGACTTTC.